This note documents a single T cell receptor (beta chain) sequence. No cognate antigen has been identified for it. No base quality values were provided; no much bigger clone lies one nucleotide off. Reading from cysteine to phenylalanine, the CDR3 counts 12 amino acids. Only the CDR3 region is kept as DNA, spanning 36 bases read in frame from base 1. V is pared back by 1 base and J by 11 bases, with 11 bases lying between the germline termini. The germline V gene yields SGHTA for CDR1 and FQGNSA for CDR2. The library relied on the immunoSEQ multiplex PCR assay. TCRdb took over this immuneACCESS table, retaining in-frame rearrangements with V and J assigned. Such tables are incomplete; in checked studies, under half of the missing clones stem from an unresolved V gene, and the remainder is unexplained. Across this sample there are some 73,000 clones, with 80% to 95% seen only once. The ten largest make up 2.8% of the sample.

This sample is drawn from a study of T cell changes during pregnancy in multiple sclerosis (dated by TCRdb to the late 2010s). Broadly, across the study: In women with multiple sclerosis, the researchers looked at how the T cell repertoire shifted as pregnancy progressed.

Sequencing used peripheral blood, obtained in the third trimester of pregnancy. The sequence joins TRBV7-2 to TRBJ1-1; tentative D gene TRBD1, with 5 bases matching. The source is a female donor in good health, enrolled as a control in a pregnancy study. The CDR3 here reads CASSLDGRAAFF. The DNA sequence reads TGTGCCAGCAGCTTAGATGGCAGGGCCGCTTTCTTT.